This record looks at one TCR beta chain sequence and its context. What it recognizes is unknown. The protocol was immunoSEQ multiplex PCR, while the TCRdb copy is restricted to in-frame clones and leaves out a portion. This table has about 180,000 clones, about 90% appearing once. These data are taken from a study of T cell responses to AZD1222 COVID-19 vaccine. Study results and caveats: Spike-wide coverage was observed for vaccine-associated CD4 TCRs, with dominant responses at 160-218 and 743-854. There were repertoire samples only from the period after the peak T cell response.

The germline gives CDR1 MDHEN, CDR2 SYDVKM. Trimming removed 3 bases from V and 7 bases from J; junction bases left unmatched: 9. The CDR3 is 14 residues long. This chain connects TRBV28 to TRBJ2-7; 7 nucleotides line up with TRBD1. Sequencing was performed on peripheral blood, taken on day 0 of AZD1222 vaccination. The sequence came from an adult in good health. For the CDR3, the DNA is TGTGCCAGCAGTTTCAACAGGGGTCTCGGGGAGCAGTACTTC. Its translation is CASSFNRGLGEQYF.